Listed here are 3 T cell receptor beta chains from one sample, sequenced in a study of Ad26.COV2.S vaccination and SARS-CoV-2 variants. Data came from immunoSEQ multiplex PCR; TCRdb stores just in-frame clones and leaves some out. In the table there are approximately 420,000 clones, about nine tenths of which are singletons. Treatment denoted: roughly 20 received Ad26.COV2.S at low or high dose, single or two shots; several received placebo; per-sample allocation not given. Samples analyzed were those drawn on day 63 after the first vaccine or placebo injection. Here the sequenced sample was peripheral blood, taken in a trial of Ad26.COV2.S vaccine versus placebo. These receptors all come from a person aged 18-60 years who received the Ad26.COV2.S COVID-19 vaccine or a placebo.

This clone was recorded a few times. The chain has TRBV6-5 and TRBJ1-6; maybe TRBD1 (5 bases). The CDR3 covers 15 residues. V dropped 7 bases and J dropped 7 bases, with 17 bases sitting between them. Germline lookup yields CDR1 MNHEY and CDR2 SVGAGI. The CDR3 is CASKDDRGENSPLHF. Written as DNA, the CDR3 is TGTGCCAGCAAGGACGATAGGGGTGAAAATTCACCCCTCCACTTT.

The chain links TRBV6-5 to TRBJ2-7, with D perhaps given as TRBD1 or TRBD2 (6 bases each). Trimming removed 0 bases from V and 2 bases from J, with 14 bases in between. This CDR3 has 16 amino acids. Germline V gene sequence: CDR1 MNHEY, CDR2 SVGAGI. The CDR3 DNA reads as TGTGCCAGCAGTTACTCTCGACGGAGGGGGGCCTACGAGCAGTACTTC. Translating it yields CASSYSRRRGAYEQYF.

The rearrangement links TRBV6-5 to TRBJ2-3; a weak D match, TRBD2 (6 bases). The ends were cut back, 3 bases at V and 2 bases at J, with 12 bases in the middle. The germline V gene encodes CDR1 MNHEY and CDR2 SVGAGI. CDR3 length: 15 residues. The CDR3 region has the DNA TGTGCCAGCAGTTATACTAGCCGACCCACAGATACGCAGTATTTT. It codes for CASSYTSRPTDTQYF.